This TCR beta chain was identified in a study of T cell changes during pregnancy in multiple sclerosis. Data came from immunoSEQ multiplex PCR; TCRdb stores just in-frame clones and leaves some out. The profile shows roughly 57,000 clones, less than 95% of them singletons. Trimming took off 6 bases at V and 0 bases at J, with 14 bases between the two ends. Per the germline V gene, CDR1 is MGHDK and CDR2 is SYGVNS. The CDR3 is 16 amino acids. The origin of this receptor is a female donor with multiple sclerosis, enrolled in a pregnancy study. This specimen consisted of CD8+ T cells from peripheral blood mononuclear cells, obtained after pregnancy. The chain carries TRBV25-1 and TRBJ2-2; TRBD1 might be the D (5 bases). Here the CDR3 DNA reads TGTGCCAGCAGGGGGCAGTGGCAGTCGAACACCGGGGAGCTGTTTTTT. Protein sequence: CASRGQWQSNTGELFF.